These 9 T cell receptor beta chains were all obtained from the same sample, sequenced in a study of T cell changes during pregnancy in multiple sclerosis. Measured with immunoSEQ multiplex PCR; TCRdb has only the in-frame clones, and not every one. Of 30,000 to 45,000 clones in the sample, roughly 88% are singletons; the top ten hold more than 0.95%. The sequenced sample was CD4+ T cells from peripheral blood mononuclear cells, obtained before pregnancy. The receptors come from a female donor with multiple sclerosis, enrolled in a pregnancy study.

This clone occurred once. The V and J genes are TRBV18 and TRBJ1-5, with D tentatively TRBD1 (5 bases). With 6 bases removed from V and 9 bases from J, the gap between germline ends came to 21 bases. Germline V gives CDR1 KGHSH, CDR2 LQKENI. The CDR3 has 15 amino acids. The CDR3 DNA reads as TGTGCCAGCTCGCCAGGGACCGCGCGGGGTCCGCCCCAGCATTTT. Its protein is CASSPGTARGPPQHF.

CDR3 nucleotides: TGTGCCAGCAGCCAGGGGGGGCGGCTAGCGGGCGCCGAGCAGTACTTC. Residues: CASSQGGRLAGAEQYF. The J gene is TRBJ2-7, the V gene TRBV5-4; a possible D gene is TRBD2 (8 bases). CDR1 is SGHNT and CDR2 is YYREEE in the germline V gene (reference sequence). There are 16 residues in the CDR3. V was trimmed by 4 bases and J by 6 bases, leaving 23 bases between them. Full variable domain (missing parts from reference TRBV5-4 and TRBJ2-7): ETGVTQSPTHLIKTRGQQVTLRCSSQSGHNTVSWYQQALGQGPQFIFQYYREEENGRGNFPPRFSGLQFPNYSSELNVNALELDDSALYLCASSQGGRLAGAEQYFGPGTRLTVT.

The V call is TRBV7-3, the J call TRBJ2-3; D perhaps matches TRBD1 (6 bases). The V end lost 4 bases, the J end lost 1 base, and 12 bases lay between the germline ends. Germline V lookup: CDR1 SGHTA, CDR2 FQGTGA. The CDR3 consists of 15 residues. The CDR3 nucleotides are TGTGCCAGCAGCTCAAGGGGGATGGGCACAGATACGCAGTATTTT. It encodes CASSSRGMGTDTQYF.

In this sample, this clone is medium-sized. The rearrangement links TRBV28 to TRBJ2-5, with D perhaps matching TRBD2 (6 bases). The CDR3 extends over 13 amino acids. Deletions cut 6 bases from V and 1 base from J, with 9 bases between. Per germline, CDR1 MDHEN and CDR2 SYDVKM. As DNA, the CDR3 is TGTGCCAGCAGGGGGACTTTCCAAGAGACCCAGTACTTC. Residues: CASRGTFQETQYF.

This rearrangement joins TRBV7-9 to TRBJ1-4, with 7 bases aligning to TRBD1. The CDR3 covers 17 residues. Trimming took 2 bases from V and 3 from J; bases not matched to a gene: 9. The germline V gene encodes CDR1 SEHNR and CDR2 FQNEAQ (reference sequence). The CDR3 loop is CASSLLDRTRPNEKLFF. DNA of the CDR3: TGTGCCAGCAGCTTATTGGACAGGACCAGACCTAATGAAAAACTGTTTTTT.

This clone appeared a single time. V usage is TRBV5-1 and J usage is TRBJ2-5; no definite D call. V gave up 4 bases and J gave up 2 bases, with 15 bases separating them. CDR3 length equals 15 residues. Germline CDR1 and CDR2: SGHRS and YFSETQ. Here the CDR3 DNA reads TGCGCCAGCAGCCAAATAGCTGCTACGCAAGAGACCCAGTACTTC. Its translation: CASSQIAATQETQYF.

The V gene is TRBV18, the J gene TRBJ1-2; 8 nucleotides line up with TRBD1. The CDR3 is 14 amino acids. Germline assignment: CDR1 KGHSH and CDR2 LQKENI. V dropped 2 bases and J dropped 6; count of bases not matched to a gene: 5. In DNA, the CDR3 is TGTGCCAGCTCACCAGGGACAGGAGATAATGGCTACACCTTC. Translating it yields CASSPGTGDNGYTF.

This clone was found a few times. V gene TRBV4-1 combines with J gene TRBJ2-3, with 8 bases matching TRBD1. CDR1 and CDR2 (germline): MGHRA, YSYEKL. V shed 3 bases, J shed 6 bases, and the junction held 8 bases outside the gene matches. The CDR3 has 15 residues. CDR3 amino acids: CASSQNRGEVDTQYF. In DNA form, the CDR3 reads TGCGCCAGCAGCCAGAACAGGGGGGAGGTGGATACGCAGTATTTT.

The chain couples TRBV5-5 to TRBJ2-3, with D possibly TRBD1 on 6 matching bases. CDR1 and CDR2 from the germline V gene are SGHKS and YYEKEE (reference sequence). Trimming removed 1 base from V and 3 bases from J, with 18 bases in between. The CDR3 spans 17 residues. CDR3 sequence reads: CASSLQTGGLRTDTQYF. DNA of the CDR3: TGTGCCAGCAGCTTGCAGACAGGAGGATTGAGGACAGATACGCAGTATTTT.